A selection of T cell receptor beta chains follows, all from one sample in a study of T cell responses to AZD1222 COVID-19 vaccine. This table comes from immunoSEQ multiplex PCR, and its TCRdb copy is limited to in-frame clones, with some not included. The table records over 100,000 clones, roughly nine tenths of them present only once. The specimen was peripheral blood, collected on day 0 of AZD1222 vaccination. The receptors originated from an adult in good health. Each CDR3 is given with its conserved first and last residue. D genes are given only for firm matches.

length: 15
V: TRBV30
D: NA
J: TRBJ1-3
DNA: TGTGCCTGGAGTGCACGAGGGGGGCCTGGAAACACCATATATTTT
CDR3: CAWSARGGPGNTIYF

length: 14
V: TRBV27
D: NA
J: TRBJ2-3
DNA: TGTGCCAGCAGTCAAACAGGGATCACAGATACGCAGTATTTT
CDR3: CASSQTGITDTQYF

length: 14
V: TRBV7-2
D: TRBD1
J: TRBJ2-3
DNA: TGTGCCAGCAGCACTAGACAGGGGGCAGATACGCAGTATTTT
CDR3: CASSTRQGADTQYF

length: 16
V: TRBV4-3
D: NA
J: TRBJ1-1
DNA: TGCGCCAGCAGCCAAGATCGAACGGGGACAAACACTGAAGCTTTCTTT
CDR3: CASSQDRTGTNTEAFF

length: 12
V: TRBV6-2/TRBV6-3
D: NA
J: TRBJ1-2
DNA: TGTGCCAGCAGTTATCCTGACTATGGCTACACCTTC
CDR3: CASSYPDYGYTF

length: 16
V: TRBV4-3
D: NA
J: TRBJ1-1
DNA: TGCGCCAGCAGCCAAGATCGACCGGACAGCTACACTGAAGCTTTCTTT
CDR3: CASSQDRPDSYTEAFF

length: 15
V: TRBV15
D: NA
J: TRBJ2-5
DNA: TGTGCCACCAGCAGGGGACTGCAAGATCAAGAGACCCAGTACTTC
CDR3: CATSRGLQDQETQYF

length: 14
V: TRBV7-3
D: TRBD1
J: TRBJ1-1
DNA: TGTGCCAGCAGCACCGGACAGGGAGGAACTGAAGCTTTCTTT
CDR3: CASSTGQGGTEAFF

length: 16
V: TRBV24-1
D: NA
J: TRBJ2-2
DNA: TGTGCCACCAGTGATTACCCACAAGCGAACACCGGGGAGCTGTTTTTT
CDR3: CATSDYPQANTGELFF

length: 12
V: TRBV9
D: NA
J: TRBJ1-1
DNA: TGTGCCAGCAGCGTGGGGGGCACTGAAGCTTTCTTT
CDR3: CASSVGGTEAFF

length: 15
V: TRBV5-4
D: TRBD1
J: TRBJ2-1
DNA: TGTGCCAGCAGCTTGGCCCAGGGGGCCTACAATGAGCAGTTCTTC
CDR3: CASSLAQGAYNEQFF

length: 14
V: TRBV5-1
D: NA
J: TRBJ2-7
DNA: TGCGCCAGCAGCTTGTTCGAGGGGAGGTACGAGCAGTACTTC
CDR3: CASSLFEGRYEQYF

length: 15
V: TRBV11-2
D: NA
J: TRBJ2-1
DNA: TGTGCCAGCAGCTTTAGGACGGATACCTACAATGAGCAGTTCTTC
CDR3: CASSFRTDTYNEQFF